Here is one T cell receptor (beta chain) with its context. Both 60 Vbeta primers and 13 Jbeta primers went into the PCR. The table came from immunoSEQ multiplex PCR; TCRdb's copy has only in-frame clones and leaves some out. The profile covers 75,000 to 85,000 clones, with about 78% appearing a single time and approximately 1% taken by the ten largest. These data are taken from a study of cytomegalovirus exposure and HLA in healthy donors. From germline, CDR1 is MDHEN and CDR2 SYDVKM. The CDR3 runs 20 residues. Trimming removed 5 bases from V and 6 bases from J, with 31 bases in between. Sequencing was performed on PBMCs. The clonotype comes from a male donor in good health and CMV-seronegative. This chain connects TRBV28 to TRBJ2-2, with D possibly matching TRBD1 (6 bases). The CDR3 nucleotides are TGTGCCAGCAGTGTAATGACTTGGGTAGGCAACCAGGGGTCGGCCGGGGAGCTGTTTTTT. This translates into CASSVMTWVGNQGSAGELFF.